The 22 T cell receptor beta chains below come from one sample, sequenced in a study of T cell changes during pregnancy in multiple sclerosis. Method: immunoSEQ multiplex PCR; TCRdb's copy keeps in-frame clones and lacks some. The repertoire includes under 120,000 clones, roughly nine tenths of them detected once, and roughly 3.5% sits in the top ten. This specimen was peripheral blood, taken after pregnancy. These receptors all stem from a female donor with multiple sclerosis, enrolled in a pregnancy study.

This chain connects TRBV6-6 to TRBJ2-4; D is unclear. The V and J ends lost 6 bases and 7 bases respectively, with 7 bases between them. The CDR3 runs 11 residues. The germline V gene encodes CDR1 MNHNY and CDR2 SVGAGI (reference sequence). CDR3 bases: TGTGCCAGCAGCCCCGGTAACATTCAGTACTTC. This translates into CASSPGNIQYF.

The chain has TRBV30 and TRBJ2-7; a possible D gene is TRBD2 (5 bases). V lost 1 base to trimming and J lost 11 bases, with 21 bases between them. Germline values: CDR1 GTSNPN, CDR2 SVGIG (reference sequence). This CDR3 comprises 14 residues. This CDR3 is CAWSGGPLTRQEYF. CDR3 coding DNA: TGTGCCTGGAGTGGCGGGCCACTCACCCGTCAAGAGTACTTC.

This sequence joins TRBV6-4 and TRBJ2-1, with TRBD1 matching over 9 bases. With 4 bases clipped from V and 3 bases from J, the junction kept 4 bases outside the gene matches. The CDR3 has 15 residues. Germline CDR1 is MRHNA and CDR2 is SNTAGT. The CDR3 reads CASSVSTGGYNEQFF. The CDR3 bases are TGTGCCAGCAGTGTCTCGACAGGGGGCTACAATGAGCAGTTCTTC.

The chain links TRBV5-6 to TRBJ2-2; the match to TRBD1 covers 7 bases. The CDR3 consists of 15 residues. V lost 0 bases to trimming and J lost 1 base; unmatched junction nucleotides: 0. Germline values: CDR1 SGHDT, CDR2 YYEEEE. The chain's CDR3 is CASSLGQGNTGELFF. CDR3 DNA sequence: TGTGCCAGCAGCTTGGGACAGGGGAACACCGGGGAGCTGTTTTTT.

This clone came up once. The chain employs TRBV7-8 and TRBJ2-7; 8 bases align to TRBD1. V trimming: 4 bases; J trimming: 4 bases; junction bases outside the gene matches: 6. The CDR3 is made up of 14 amino acids. Germline V gene lookup returns CDR1 SGHVS and CDR2 FQNEAQ. For the CDR3, the DNA is TGTGCCAGCAGCTCGTCCGGGACAGGTTACGAGCAGTACTTC. It specifies CASSSSGTGYEQYF.

The V and J genes are TRBV7-9 and TRBJ2-5; 10 nucleotides align to TRBD2. After removal of 0 bases from V and 5 bases from J, the junction contained 3 bases not matched to a gene. The V gene's germline CDR1 is SEHNR and CDR2 FQNEAQ (reference sequence). CDR3 length: 15 residues. CDR3 bases: TGTGCCAGCAGCTTAGCGCCTAGCGGGGGTGAGACCCAGTACTTC. This sequence encodes CASSLAPSGGETQYF.

This chain joins TRBV5-4 and TRBJ2-5; 10 bases match TRBD2. Germline CDR1 and CDR2: SGHNT and YYREEE (reference sequence). The CDR3 consists of 17 residues. The V gene end was trimmed by 3 bases and the J gene end by 1 base; junction bases not matched to a gene: 9. This chain's CDR3 is CASSSKRGGLFQETQYF. CDR3 nucleotide sequence: TGTGCCAGCAGCTCGAAGCGGGGGGGACTATTCCAAGAGACCCAGTACTTC.

The chain joins TRBV6-6 to TRBJ2-5; 7 bases map to TRBD1. The CDR3 extends over 14 amino acids. V shed 2 bases, J shed 5 bases, and the junction held 5 bases outside the gene matches. Germline V gene data show CDR1 as MNHNY and CDR2 as SVGAGI (reference sequence). The CDR3, as DNA: TGTGCCAGCAGTTACCCGGGACAGTGGGAGACCCAGTACTTC. Its translation: CASSYPGQWETQYF.

This sequence joins TRBV6-6 and TRBJ1-4; D remains unclear. With 7 bases removed from V and 0 bases from J, the gap between germline ends came to 9 bases. Germline V lookup: CDR1 MNHNY, CDR2 SVGAGI (reference sequence). The CDR3 contains 14 residues. CDR3 amino acids: CASNREATNEKLFF. In DNA, the CDR3 is TGTGCCAGCAATAGGGAGGCAACTAATGAAAAACTGTTTTTT.

This clone turned up a few times. The gene calls are TRBV6-1 and TRBJ1-4, with 7 positions matching TRBD1. The CDR3 runs 14 residues. Per germline, CDR1 MNHNS and CDR2 SASEGT. V shed 7 bases, J shed 7 bases, and the junction held 9 bases outside the gene matches. This CDR3 reads CASTYRGNGEKLFF. DNA of the CDR3: TGTGCCAGCACATACAGGGGAAATGGTGAAAAACTGTTTTTT.

Here the CDR3 reads CASSLVRPGLSPLHF. CDR3 bases: TGCGCCAGCAGCTTGGTTCGGCCTGGACTTTCACCCCTCCACTTT. The gene calls are TRBV5-1 and TRBJ1-6; D gene uncertain. The CDR3 runs 15 residues. CDR1 is SGHRS and CDR2 is YFSETQ in the germline V gene. Trimming pared 0 bases from V and 9 bases from J, leaving 13 bases between.

The genes are TRBV5-4 and TRBJ1-3; 8 positions match TRBD1. J was trimmed by 0 bases and V by 4 bases; bases with no gene match: 12. There are 18 residues in the CDR3. From germline, CDR1 is SGHNT and CDR2 YYREEE (reference sequence). The CDR3 bases are TGTGCCAGCAGCCCAGGACAGGGTTCTCTCTTCTCTGGAAACACCATATATTTT. As protein: CASSPGQGSLFSGNTIYF.

The sample holds one count of this clone. This chain connects TRBV20-1 to TRBJ2-1; D remains unclear. The CDR3 consists of 11 residues. Germline-derived CDR1 and CDR2 are DFQATT and SNEGSKA (reference sequence). V gave up 3 bases and J gave up 5 bases, with 5 bases separating them. DNA for the CDR3: TGCAGTGCTAGGGAGCACAATGAGCAGTTCTTC. This gives the protein CSAREHNEQFF.

The chain employs TRBV7-9 and TRBJ2-7; D not resolved. The V and J ends lost 1 base and 3 bases respectively, with 4 bases between them. Germline V CDR1 and CDR2: SEHNR, FQNEAQ (reference sequence). The CDR3 has 12 amino acids. The CDR3 coding sequence is TGTGCCAGCAGCTTAGTTAGCTACGAGCAGTACTTC. Translating it yields CASSLVSYEQYF. Combining the CDR3 with reference TRBV7-9 and TRBJ2-7 gives the whole variable domain DTGVSQNPRHKITKRGQNVTFRCDPISEHNRLYWYRQTLGQGPEFLTYFQNEAQLEKSRLLSDRFSAERPKGSFSTLEIQRTEQGDSAMYLCASSLVSYEQYFGPGTRLTVT.

This sequence joins TRBV27 and TRBJ2-5; 14 bases map to TRBD2. J gave up 4 bases and V 2 bases, and 6 bases lay outside the gene matches. From germline, CDR1 is MNHEY and CDR2 SMNVEV (reference sequence). The CDR3 has 17 residues. In DNA form, the CDR3 reads TGTGCCAGCAGTTTAGGGGGACTAGCGGGGGTGCTAGAGACCCAGTACTTC. It codes for CASSLGGLAGVLETQYF.

The chain carries TRBV19 and TRBJ1-3; perhaps TRBD1 as D (5 bases). CDR3 length: 15 amino acids. Trimming removed 7 bases from V and 0 bases from J, with 13 bases in between. Germline V gene lookup returns CDR1 LNHDA and CDR2 SQIVND (reference sequence). CDR3 sequence: CASKVGGRSGNTIYF. CDR3 bases: TGTGCCAGTAAAGTGGGGGGACGCTCTGGAAACACCATATATTTT.

The chain joins TRBV11-2 to TRBJ2-7; D gene unclear. The CDR3 length is 12 residues. From germline, CDR1 is SGHAT and CDR2 FQNNGV. With 2 bases removed from V and 3 bases from J, the gap between germline ends came to 5 bases. Written as DNA, the CDR3 is TGTGCCAGCAGCTTACTTAACTACGAGCAGTACTTC. This sequence encodes CASSLLNYEQYF.

In its sample, this clone was seen once. The J gene is TRBJ2-7, the V gene TRBV6-5; D is perhaps TRBD2 (6 bases). Germline assignment: CDR1 MNHEY and CDR2 SVGAGI. The CDR3 extends over 13 amino acids. V was pared by 7 bases and J by 0 bases, with 10 bases between. CDR3 loop: CASTGGISYEQYF. The CDR3 DNA reads TGTGCCAGCACAGGAGGGATCTCCTACGAGCAGTACTTC.

This chain connects TRBV9 to TRBJ1-3; D remains ambiguous. The CDR3 is 14 residues long. Trimming removed 4 bases at V and 0 bases at J, with 8 bases between. The germline V gene encodes CDR1 SGDLS and CDR2 YYNGEE. The CDR3 DNA reads TGTGCCAGCAGCACGGGAGTCTCTGGAAACACCATATATTTT. This encodes CASSTGVSGNTIYF.

J is TRBJ2-7 and V is TRBV19; 12 nucleotides match TRBD2. CDR1 is LNHDA, CDR2 SQIVND, per germline (reference sequence). The CDR3 has 16 residues. With V trimmed by 5 bases and J by 5 bases, 10 bases remained unmatched. The CDR3 loop reads CASSVTSGGTNHEQYF. CDR3 sequence (DNA): TGTGCCAGTAGTGTTACTAGCGGGGGGACCAACCACGAGCAGTACTTC.

The genes are TRBV4-1 and TRBJ1-6; D is perhaps TRBD1 (5 bases). CDR3 length: 18 residues. Germline V CDR1 and CDR2: MGHRA, YSYEKL. Trimming cost V 0 bases and J 10 bases, with 22 bases left between them. The chain's CDR3 is CASSQDVRVNGFESPLHF. DNA for the CDR3: TGCGCCAGCAGCCAAGATGTCAGGGTCAACGGGTTTGAGTCACCCCTCCACTTT.

Only a few counts were recorded for this clone. The chain is built from TRBV27 and TRBJ1-6, with D possibly matching TRBD1 (5 bases). Germline loops: CDR1 MNHEY, CDR2 SMNVEV (reference sequence). The CDR3 runs 17 residues. Trimming removed 5 bases from V and 2 bases from J, with 16 bases in between. CDR3 region: CASSVGGGWAYNSPLHF. CDR3 DNA: TGTGCCAGCAGTGTTGGGGGAGGGTGGGCCTATAATTCACCCCTCCACTTT.